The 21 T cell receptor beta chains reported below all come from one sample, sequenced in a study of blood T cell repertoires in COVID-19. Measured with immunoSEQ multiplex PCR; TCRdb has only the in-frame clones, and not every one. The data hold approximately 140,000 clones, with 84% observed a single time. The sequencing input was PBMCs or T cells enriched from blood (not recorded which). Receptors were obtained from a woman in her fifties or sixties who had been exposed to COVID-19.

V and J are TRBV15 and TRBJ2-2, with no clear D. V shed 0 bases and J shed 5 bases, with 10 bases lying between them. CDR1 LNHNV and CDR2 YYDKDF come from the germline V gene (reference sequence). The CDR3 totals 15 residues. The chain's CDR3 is CATSREGAGTGELFF. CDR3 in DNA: TGTGCCACCAGCAGAGAAGGAGCCGGAACCGGGGAGCTGTTTTTT.

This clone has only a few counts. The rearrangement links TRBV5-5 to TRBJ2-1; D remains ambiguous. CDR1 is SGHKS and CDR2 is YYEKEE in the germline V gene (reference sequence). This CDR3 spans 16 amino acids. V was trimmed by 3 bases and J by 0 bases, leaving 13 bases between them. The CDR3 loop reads CASSSHYPSSYNEQFF. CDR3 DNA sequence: TGTGCCAGCAGCTCCCACTATCCAAGCTCCTACAATGAGCAGTTCTTC.

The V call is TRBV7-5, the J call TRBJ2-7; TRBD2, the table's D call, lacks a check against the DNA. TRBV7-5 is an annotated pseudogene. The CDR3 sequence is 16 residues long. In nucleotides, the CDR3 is TGTGCCAGAGCACCCCAGCCCAGAGAGGGCTCCTACGAGCAGTACTTC. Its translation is CARAPQPREGSYEQYF.

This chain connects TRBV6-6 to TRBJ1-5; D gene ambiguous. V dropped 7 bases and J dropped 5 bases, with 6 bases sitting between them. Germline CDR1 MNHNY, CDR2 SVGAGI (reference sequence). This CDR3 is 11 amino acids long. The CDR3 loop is CASTPDQPQHF. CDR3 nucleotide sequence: TGTGCCAGCACTCCTGATCAGCCCCAGCATTTT.

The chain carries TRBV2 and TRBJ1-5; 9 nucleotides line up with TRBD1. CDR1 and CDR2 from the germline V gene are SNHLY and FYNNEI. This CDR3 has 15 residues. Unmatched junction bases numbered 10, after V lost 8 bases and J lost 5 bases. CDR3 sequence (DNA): TGTGCCAGCTCCCCGCGGGGACAGGGCCATCAGCCCCAGCATTTT. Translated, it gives CASSPRGQGHQPQHF.

This chain's CDR3 is CASSVEVGLTGELFF. The DNA for the CDR3 is TGTGCCAGCAGCGTAGAGGTGGGACTCACCGGGGAGCTGTTTTTT. The chain recombines TRBV9 with TRBJ2-2; D perhaps matches TRBD2 (6 bases). V shed 0 bases and J shed 4 bases, with 10 bases lying between them. Per the germline V gene, CDR1 is SGDLS and CDR2 is YYNGEE. The CDR3 loop spans 15 amino acids.

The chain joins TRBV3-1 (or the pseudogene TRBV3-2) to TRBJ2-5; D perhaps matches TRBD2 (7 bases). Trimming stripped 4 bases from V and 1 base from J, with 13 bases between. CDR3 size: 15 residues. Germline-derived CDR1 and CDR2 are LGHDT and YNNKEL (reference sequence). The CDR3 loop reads CASSRFAGAQETQYF. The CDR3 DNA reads TGTGCCAGCAGCCGGTTTGCGGGGGCCCAAGAGACCCAGTACTTC.

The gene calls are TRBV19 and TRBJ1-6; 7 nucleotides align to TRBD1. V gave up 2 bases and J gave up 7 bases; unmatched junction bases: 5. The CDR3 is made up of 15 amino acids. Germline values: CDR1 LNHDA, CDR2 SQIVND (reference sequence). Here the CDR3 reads CASSIQGVENSPLHF. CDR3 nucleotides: TGTGCCAGTAGTATACAGGGGGTAGAAAATTCACCCCTCCACTTT. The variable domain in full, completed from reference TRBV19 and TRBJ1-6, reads DGGITQSPKYLFRKEGQNVTLSCEQNLNHDAMYWYRQDPGQGLRLIYYSQIVNDFQKGDIAEGYSVSREKKESFPLTVTSAQKNPTAFYLCASSIQGVENSPLHFGNGTRLTVT.

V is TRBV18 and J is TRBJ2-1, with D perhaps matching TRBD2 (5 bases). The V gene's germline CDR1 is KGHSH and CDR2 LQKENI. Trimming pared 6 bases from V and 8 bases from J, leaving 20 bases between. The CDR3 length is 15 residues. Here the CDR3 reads CASSPYDLTRDEQFF. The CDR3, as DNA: TGTGCCAGCTCGCCTTATGACCTGACGAGGGATGAGCAGTTCTTC.

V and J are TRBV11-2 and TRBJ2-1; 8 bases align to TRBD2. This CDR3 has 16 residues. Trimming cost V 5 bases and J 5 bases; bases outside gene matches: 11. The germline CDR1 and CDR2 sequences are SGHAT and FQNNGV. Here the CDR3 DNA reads TGTGCCAGCAGCCCTCTGGCCCTAGCGGGTCACAATGAGCAGTTCTTC. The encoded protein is CASSPLALAGHNEQFF. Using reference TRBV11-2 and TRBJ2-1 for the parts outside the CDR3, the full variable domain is EAGVAQSPRYKIIEKRQSVAFWCNPISGHATLYWYQQILGQGPKLLIQFQNNGVVDDSQLPKDRFSAERLKGVDSTLKIQPAKLEDSAVYLCASSPLALAGHNEQFFGPGTRLTVL.

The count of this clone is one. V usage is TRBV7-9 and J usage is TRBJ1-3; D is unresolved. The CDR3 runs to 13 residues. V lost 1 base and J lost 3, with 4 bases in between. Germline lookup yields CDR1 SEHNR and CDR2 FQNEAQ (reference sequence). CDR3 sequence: CASSLVFGNTIYF. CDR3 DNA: TGTGCCAGCAGCTTAGTATTTGGAAACACCATATATTTT.

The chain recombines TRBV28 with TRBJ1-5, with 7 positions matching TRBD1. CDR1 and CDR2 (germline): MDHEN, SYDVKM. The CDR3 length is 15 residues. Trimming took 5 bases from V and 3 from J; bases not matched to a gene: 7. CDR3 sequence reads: CASSRSGGPNQPQHF. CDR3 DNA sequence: TGTGCCAGCAGTCGATCAGGGGGACCCAATCAGCCCCAGCATTTT.

CDR3 amino acids: CASSQTGPSYEQYF. The CDR3 DNA is TGTGCCAGCAGCCAAACAGGGCCCTCCTACGAGCAGTACTTC. This chain uses TRBV14 with TRBJ2-7; tentatively, D is TRBD1 (6 bases). V lost 2 bases and J lost 0, with 8 bases in between. The CDR3 consists of 14 residues. In germline, CDR1 is SGHDN, CDR2 FVKESK.

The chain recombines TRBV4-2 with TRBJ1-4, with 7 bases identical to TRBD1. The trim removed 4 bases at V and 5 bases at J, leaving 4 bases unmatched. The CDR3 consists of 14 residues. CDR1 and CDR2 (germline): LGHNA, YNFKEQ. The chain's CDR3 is CASSPGTANEKLFF. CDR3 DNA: TGTGCCAGCAGCCCCGGGACAGCAAATGAAAAACTGTTTTTT.

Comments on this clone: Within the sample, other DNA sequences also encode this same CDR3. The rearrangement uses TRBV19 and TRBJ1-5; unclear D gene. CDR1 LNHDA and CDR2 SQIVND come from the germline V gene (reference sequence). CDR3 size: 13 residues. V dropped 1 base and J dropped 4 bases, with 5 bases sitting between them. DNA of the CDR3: TGTGCCAGTAGTATAGCCCCGAATCAGCCCCAGCATTTT. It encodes CASSIAPNQPQHF.

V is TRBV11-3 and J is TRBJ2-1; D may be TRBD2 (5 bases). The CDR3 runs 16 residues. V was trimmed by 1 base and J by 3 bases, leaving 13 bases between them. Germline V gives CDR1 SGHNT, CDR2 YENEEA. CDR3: CASSLGRSDFYNEQFF. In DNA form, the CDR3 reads TGTGCCAGCAGCTTAGGGAGGTCGGACTTCTACAATGAGCAGTTCTTC. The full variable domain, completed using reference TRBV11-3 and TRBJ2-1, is EAGVVQSPRYKIIEKKQPVAFWCNPISGHNTLYWYLQNLGQGPELLIRYENEEAVDDSQLPKDRFSAERLKGVDSTLKIQPAELGDSAVYLCASSLGRSDFYNEQFFGPGTRLTVL.

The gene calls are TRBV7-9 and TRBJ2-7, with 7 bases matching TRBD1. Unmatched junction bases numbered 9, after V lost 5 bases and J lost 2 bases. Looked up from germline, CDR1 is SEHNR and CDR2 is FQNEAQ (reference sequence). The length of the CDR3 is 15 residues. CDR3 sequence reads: CASSNRGGLAYEQYF. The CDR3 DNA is TGTGCCAGCAGCAACAGGGGCGGCCTGGCCTACGAGCAGTACTTC.

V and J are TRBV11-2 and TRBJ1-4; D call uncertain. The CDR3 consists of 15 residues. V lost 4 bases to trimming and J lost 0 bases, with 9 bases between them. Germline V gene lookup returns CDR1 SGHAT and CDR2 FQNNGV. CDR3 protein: CASSSQRATNEKLFF. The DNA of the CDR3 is TGTGCCAGCAGCTCACAACGTGCAACTAATGAAAAACTGTTTTTT.

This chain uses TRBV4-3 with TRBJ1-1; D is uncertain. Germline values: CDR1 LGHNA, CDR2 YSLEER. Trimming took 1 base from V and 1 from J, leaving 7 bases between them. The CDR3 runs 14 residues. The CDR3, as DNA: TGCGCCAGCAGCCAAGTTGCAGGGAACACTGAAGCTTTCTTT. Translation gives CASSQVAGNTEAFF.

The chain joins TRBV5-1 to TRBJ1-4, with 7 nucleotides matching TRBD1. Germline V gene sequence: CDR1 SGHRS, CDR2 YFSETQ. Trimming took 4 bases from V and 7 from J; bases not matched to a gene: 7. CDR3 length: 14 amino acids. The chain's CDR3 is CASSPTGFREKLFF. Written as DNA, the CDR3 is TGCGCCAGCAGCCCGACAGGGTTTCGTGAAAAACTGTTTTTT.

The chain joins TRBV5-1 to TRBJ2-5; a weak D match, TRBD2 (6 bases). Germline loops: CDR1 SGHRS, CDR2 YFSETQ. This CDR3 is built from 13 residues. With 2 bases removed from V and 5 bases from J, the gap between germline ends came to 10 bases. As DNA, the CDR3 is TGCGCCAGCAGCTTAAACGGGGGTGAGACCCAGTACTTC. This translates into CASSLNGGETQYF.